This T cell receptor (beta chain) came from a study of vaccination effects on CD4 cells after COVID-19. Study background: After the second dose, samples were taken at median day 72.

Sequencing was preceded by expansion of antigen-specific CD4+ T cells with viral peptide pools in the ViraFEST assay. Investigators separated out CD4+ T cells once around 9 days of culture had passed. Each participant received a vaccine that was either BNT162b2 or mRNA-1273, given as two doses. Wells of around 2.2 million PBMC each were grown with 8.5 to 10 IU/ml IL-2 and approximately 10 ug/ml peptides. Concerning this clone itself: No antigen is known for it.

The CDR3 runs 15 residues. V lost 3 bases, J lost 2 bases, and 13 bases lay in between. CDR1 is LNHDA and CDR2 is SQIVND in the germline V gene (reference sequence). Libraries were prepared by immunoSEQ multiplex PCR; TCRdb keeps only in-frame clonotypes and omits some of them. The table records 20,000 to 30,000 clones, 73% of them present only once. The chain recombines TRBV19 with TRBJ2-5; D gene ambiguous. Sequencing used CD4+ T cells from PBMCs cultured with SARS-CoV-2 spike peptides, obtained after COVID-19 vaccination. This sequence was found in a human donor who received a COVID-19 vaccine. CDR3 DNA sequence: TGTGCCAGTAGTATTGGCTGGGCAGGACAAGAGACCCAGTACTTC. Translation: CASSIGWAGQETQYF.